This T cell receptor (beta chain) was recorded in a study of blood T cell repertoires in COVID-19. The CDR3 has 14 residues. V lost 4 bases and J 2 bases, leaving 12 bases between the germline ends. Germline CDR1 is MNHEY and CDR2 is SVGEGT. Libraries were prepared by immunoSEQ multiplex PCR; TCRdb keeps only in-frame clonotypes and omits some of them. This table holds over 100,000 clones, 80% to 90% found once. Source material: peripheral blood. The sequence derives from a man aged 40-55 years with acute or convalescent COVID-19. The chain couples TRBV6-2 or TRBV6-3 to TRBJ2-7; possible D gene TRBD2, 6 bases. The chain's CDR3 is CASSSAGLTYEQYF. In nucleotides, the CDR3 is TGTGCCAGCAGTTCGGCGGGACTTACCTACGAGCAGTACTTC.